This T cell receptor (beta chain) comes out of a study of shared clonotypes between healthy human individuals. The study's findings and limits: A handful of donors showed sharing of about 4.8% of naive CD4 clonotypes. Naive subsets generally exceeded memory subsets in estimated richness.

Investigators spread the genomic DNA of each subset evenly over several immunoSEQ plates. Generated by immunoSEQ multiplex PCR, the TCRdb table keeps only in-frame clones and is missing some. Of about 2.3 million clones listed, 80% to 95% are singletons. In germline, CDR1 is MNHNS, CDR2 SASEGT. The length of the CDR3 is 14 residues. Trimming stripped 3 bases from V and 6 bases from J, with 15 bases between. Comments on this clone: No antigen is known for it.

Sample: naive CD4+ T cells from PBMCs. Subset defined: CD45RA+ positively selected. The chain links TRBV6-1 to TRBJ2-7; D is perhaps TRBD1 or TRBD2 (5 bases each). The origin of this receptor is a man between 18 and 29 years old in good health. Some clones in this sample may be carry-over from other donors' samples. The CDR3 here is CASSEKTNGAEQYF. In DNA form, the CDR3 reads TGTGCCAGCAGTGAGAAGACAAACGGGGCCGAGCAGTACTTC.